The clone carrying this T cell receptor (beta chain) has a handful of counts. Germline values: CDR1 ENHRY, CDR2 SYGVKD. CDR3 length: 14 amino acids. V gave up 0 bases and J gave up 2 bases, with 7 bases separating them. Profiling relied on immunoSEQ multiplex PCR, and the TCRdb table lists in-frame clones only, not all of them. This table has under 65,000 clones, roughly 80% appearing once. The data stem from a study of memory CD4+ T cells and cytomegalovirus serostatus. Study details: This sample comes from healthy Belgian adults, eight to ten CMV seropositive, approximately 23 seronegative.

Single viable CD3+CD4+CD8-CD45RO+ cells were sorted as the memory CD4+ T cells. Donors' CMV status reflects serum IgG against pp150, pp28, p38, p52. This sequence joins TRBV10-3 and TRBJ2-5; the D is unclear. The specimen sequenced was memory CD4+ T cells from blood. This receptor was taken from an adult in good health and CMV-seronegative. CDR3 sequence (DNA): TGTGCCATCAGTGAGTCCCAGCCTCAAGAGACCCAGTACTTC. This translates into CAISESQPQETQYF.